The rows below give T cell receptor beta chains drawn from one sample of a study of beta chain features in type 1 diabetes. Sequenced by immunoSEQ multiplex PCR; TCRdb stores in-frame clones only, minus some. The repertoire holds 970,000 or so clones, with roughly a sixth as singletons. The material sequenced was naive CD4+ T cells from blood. All receptors come from a woman aged 18-29 years in good health. CDR3s include the opening cysteine and the closing phenylalanine or tryptophan. Each record gives: D gene, clone size, J gene, V gene, CDR3 DNA, CDR3 protein. A D gene is named only where the DNA matches it firmly. Only part of the rows carry a size: once, few, many, or a class if the clone is expanded.

TRBD1 | few | TRBJ2-1 | TRBV7-3 | TGTGCCAGCAGTTTAACGGGACAGGTTGATGAGCAGTTCTTC | CASSLTGQVDEQFF
- | - | TRBJ2-1 | TRBV7-2 | TGTGCCAGCAGCTTAGTGCTAGCGCGGTGGGGCAATGAGCAGTTCTTC | CASSLVLARWGNEQFF
- | few | TRBJ2-5 | TRBV27 | TGTGCCAGCAGTTTATCTTGGGGGGCGGCATTCCAAGAGACCCAGTACTTC | CASSLSWGAAFQETQYF
- | - | TRBJ2-5 | TRBV5-1 | TGCGCCAGCAGCCATCCCGGGACCATGAAAGAGACCCAGTACTTC | CASSHPGTMKETQYF
- | few | TRBJ1-2 | TRBV11-2 | TGTGCCAGCAGTGGACCGGTGACAGGATTTAACTATGGCTACACCTTC | CASSGPVTGFNYGYTF
TRBD1 | few | TRBJ2-7 | TRBV6-5 | TGTGCCAGCAGTTACTCAGGGGGCAGGTCCTACGAGCAGTACTTC | CASSYSGGRSYEQYF
- | few | TRBJ2-7 | TRBV27 | TGTGCCAGCAGACAAGGGGCGACACTCTCCTACGAGCAGTACTTC | CASRQGATLSYEQYF
TRBD2 | - | TRBJ2-7 | TRBV11-2 | TGTGCCAGCAGCAGTAGCGGGAGTCTCTACGAGCAGTACTTC | CASSSSGSLYEQYF
- | few | TRBJ2-1 | TRBV18 | TGTGCCAGCTCACCACTCCTAGCGGAGGGGGATGAGCAGTTCTTC | CASSPLLAEGDEQFF
TRBD2 | few | TRBJ2-5 | TRBV19 | TGTGCCAGTCAGTACGGACTAGCGGGCAACTTC | CASQYGLAGNF
TRBD1 | - | TRBJ2-7 | TRBV25-1 | TGTGCCAGCAGTGTACAGGGGAACGAGCAGTACTTC | CASSVQGNEQYF
TRBD1 | - | TRBJ1-4 | TRBV18 | TGTGCCAGCTCAGCCTCCCAGGGGGCGCGGGAAAAACTGTTTTTT | CASSASQGAREKLFF
- | few | TRBJ2-3 | TRBV29-1 | TGCAGCGTTGATTTGGGGGGCACAGATACGCAGTATTTT | CSVDLGGTDTQYF
- | - | TRBJ2-2 | TRBV6-6 | TGTGCCAGCAGTCTGACCCATCCGGGCACCGGGGAGCTGTTTTTT | CASSLTHPGTGELFF
- | few | TRBJ2-2 | TRBV5-1 | TGCGCCAGCAGCCCCTTATTACCCGGGGAGCTGTTTTTT | CASSPLLPGELFF
TRBD1 | - | TRBJ1-2 | TRBV7-3 | TGTGCCAGCAGCTTAGCTAGCTGGGACAGGGACTATGGCTACACCTTC | CASSLASWDRDYGYTF
TRBD2 | few | TRBJ2-3 | TRBV14 | TGTGCCAGCAGCCAACGGGGGAGCGGGAGCGTCGCAGATACGCAGTATTTT | CASSQRGSGSVADTQYF
- | - | TRBJ2-3 | TRBV4-3 | TGCGCCAGCAGCCAAGCCGGGGCCCAGTATTTT | CASSQAGAQYF
TRBD2 | few | TRBJ2-7 | TRBV28 | TGTGCCAGCAGCTCCGGGACTAGCACCCTGCCTCTGTACGAGCAGTACTTC | CASSSGTSTLPLYEQYF
TRBD1 | - | TRBJ1-1 | TRBV4-2 | TGTGCCAGCAGCCAGCAAGACAGGGGCGATGAAGCTTTCTTT | CASSQQDRGDEAFF
- | few | TRBJ1-1 | TRBV5-4 | TGTGCCAGCAGCCCGGGACGGGTGAACACTGAAGCTTTCTTT | CASSPGRVNTEAFF
- | few | TRBJ2-1 | TRBV6-4 | TGTGCCAGCAACCCTAGCGCCCCACTTAGTTACAATGAGCAGTTCTTC | CASNPSAPLSYNEQFF
- | few | TRBJ1-2 | TRBV27 | TGTGCCAGCAGTCTCCGGGAGGGAAGTAGTGGCTACACCTTC | CASSLREGSSGYTF
TRBD1 | - | TRBJ1-2 | TRBV6-5 | TGTGCCAGCAGCCGGACAGGGGCAGGCTACACCTTC | CASSRTGAGYTF
TRBD1 | few | TRBJ1-5 | TRBV6-6 | TGTGCCAGCAGTTATTGGACAGGGAGCAATCAGCCCCAGCATTTT | CASSYWTGSNQPQHF